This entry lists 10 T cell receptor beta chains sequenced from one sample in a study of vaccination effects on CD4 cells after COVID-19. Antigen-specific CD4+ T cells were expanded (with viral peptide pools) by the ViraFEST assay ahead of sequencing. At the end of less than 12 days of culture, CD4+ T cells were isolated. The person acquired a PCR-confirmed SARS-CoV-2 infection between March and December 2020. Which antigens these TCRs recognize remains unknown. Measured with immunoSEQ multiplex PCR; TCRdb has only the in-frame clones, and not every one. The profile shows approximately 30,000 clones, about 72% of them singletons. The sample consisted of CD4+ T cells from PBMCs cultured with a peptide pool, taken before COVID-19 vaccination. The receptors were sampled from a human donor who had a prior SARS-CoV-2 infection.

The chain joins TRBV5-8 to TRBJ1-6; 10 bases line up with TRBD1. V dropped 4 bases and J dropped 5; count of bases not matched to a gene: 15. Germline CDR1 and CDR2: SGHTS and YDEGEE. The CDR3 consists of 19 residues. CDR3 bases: TGTGCCAGCAGCCCCCAACGACCGGGACAGGGGAGGAATAATTCACCCCTCCACTTT. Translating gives CASSPQRPGQGRNNSPLHF.

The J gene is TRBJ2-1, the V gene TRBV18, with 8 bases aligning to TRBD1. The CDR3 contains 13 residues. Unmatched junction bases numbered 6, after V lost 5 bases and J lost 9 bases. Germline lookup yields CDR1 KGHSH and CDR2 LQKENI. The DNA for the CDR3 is TGTGCCAGCTCAGCATCAGGGGGCACTGAGCAGTTCTTC. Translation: CASSASGGTEQFF.

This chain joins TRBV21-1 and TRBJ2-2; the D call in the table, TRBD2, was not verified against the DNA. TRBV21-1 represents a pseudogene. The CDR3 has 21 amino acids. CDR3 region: CASTQSRAGRRWREGPGELFF. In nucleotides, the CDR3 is TGTGCCAGCACCCAAAGTCGGGCAGGGAGGAGGTGGCGGGAGGGCCCCGGGGAGCTGTTTTTT.

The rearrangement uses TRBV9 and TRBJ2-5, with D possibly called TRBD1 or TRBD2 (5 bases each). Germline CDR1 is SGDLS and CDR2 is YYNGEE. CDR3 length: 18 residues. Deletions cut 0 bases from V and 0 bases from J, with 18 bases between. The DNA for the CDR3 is TGTGCCAGCAGCGTAGCGGGGCAGGGAAATGGTTACCAAGAGACCCAGTACTTC. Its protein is CASSVAGQGNGYQETQYF.

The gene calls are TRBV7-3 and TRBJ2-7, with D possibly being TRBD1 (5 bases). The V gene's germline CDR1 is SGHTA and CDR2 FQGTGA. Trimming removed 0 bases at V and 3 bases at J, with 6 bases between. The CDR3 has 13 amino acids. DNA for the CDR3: TGTGCCAGCAGCTTAACTGGACACTACGAGCAGTACTTC. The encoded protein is CASSLTGHYEQYF.

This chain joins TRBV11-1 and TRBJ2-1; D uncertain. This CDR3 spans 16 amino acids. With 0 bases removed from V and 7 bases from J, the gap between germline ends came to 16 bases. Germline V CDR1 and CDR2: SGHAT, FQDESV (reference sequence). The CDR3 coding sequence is TGTGCCAGCAGCTTAGCGGCCCTCCCCGCGGAAAATGAGCAGTTCTTC. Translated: CASSLAALPAENEQFF.

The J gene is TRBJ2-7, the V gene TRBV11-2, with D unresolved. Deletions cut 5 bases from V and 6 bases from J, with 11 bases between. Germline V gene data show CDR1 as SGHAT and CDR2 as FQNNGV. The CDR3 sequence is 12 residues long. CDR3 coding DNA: TGTGCCAGCAGCCATCAAAAGGGCGAGCAGTACTTC. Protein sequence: CASSHQKGEQYF.

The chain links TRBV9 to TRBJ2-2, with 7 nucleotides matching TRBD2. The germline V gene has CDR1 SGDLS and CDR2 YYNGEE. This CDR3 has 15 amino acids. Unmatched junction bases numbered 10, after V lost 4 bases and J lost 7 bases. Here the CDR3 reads CASSLLGGVNGELFF. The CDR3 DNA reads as TGTGCCAGCAGCCTCCTGGGAGGGGTGAACGGGGAGCTGTTTTTT. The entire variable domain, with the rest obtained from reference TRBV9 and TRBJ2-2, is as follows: DSGVTQTPKHLITATGQRVTLRCSPRSGDLSVYWYQQSLDQGLQFLIQYYNGEERAKGNILERFSAQQFPDLHSELNLSSLELGDSALYFCASSLLGGVNGELFFGEGSRLTVL.

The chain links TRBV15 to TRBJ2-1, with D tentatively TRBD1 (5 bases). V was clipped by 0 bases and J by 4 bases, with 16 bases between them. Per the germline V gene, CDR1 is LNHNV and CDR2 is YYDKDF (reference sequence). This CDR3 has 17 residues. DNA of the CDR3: TGTGCCACCAGCAGAGAACTGCCAGGGTTTCGTTACAATGAGCAGTTCTTC. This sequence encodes CATSRELPGFRYNEQFF.

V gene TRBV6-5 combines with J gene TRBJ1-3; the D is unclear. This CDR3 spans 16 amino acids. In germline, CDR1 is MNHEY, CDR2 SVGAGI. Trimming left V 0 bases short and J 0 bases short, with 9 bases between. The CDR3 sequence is CASSYSIQSSGNTIYF. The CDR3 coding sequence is TGTGCCAGCAGTTACTCGATTCAGAGCTCTGGAAACACCATATATTTT.